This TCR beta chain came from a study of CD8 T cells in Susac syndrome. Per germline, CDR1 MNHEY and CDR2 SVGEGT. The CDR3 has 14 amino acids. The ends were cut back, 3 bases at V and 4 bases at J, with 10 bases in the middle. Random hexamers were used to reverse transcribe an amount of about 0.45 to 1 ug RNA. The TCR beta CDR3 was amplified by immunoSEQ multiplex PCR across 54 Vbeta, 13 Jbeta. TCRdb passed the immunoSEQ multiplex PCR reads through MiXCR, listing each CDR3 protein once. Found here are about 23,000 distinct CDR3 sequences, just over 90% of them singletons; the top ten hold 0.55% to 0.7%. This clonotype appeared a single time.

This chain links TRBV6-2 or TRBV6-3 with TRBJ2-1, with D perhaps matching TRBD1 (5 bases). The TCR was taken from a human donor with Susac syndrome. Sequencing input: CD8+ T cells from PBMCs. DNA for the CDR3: TGTGCCAGCAGTTATTTTCCAGGGTACAATGAGCAGTTCTTC. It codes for CASSYFPGYNEQFF.